This T cell receptor (beta chain) was sequenced for a study of blood T cells in healthy people across ages. This clonotype was detected only a few times. A second roughly 6 to 11 cycle PCR used barcoded and J-beta primers. At least 3 million CDR3-containing paired-end reads were obtained per sample. TCRdb independently ran MiXCR on the 5' RACE reads; one entry per CDR3 protein. This table holds 800,000 or so distinct CDR3 sequences, around 50% found once. Sequenced: blood. This TCR derives from an elderly man in good health.

The CDR3, as DNA: TGTGCCAGCAGCTTCGCGGGAGGACAGGGGGGAACCGGGGAGCTGTTTTTT. Translation gives CASSFAGGQGGTGELFF. The rearrangement links TRBV7-6 to TRBJ2-2; 10 bases agree with TRBD1. This CDR3 is 17 amino acids long. V was pared by 3 bases and J by 5 bases, with 9 bases of the junction left unmatched. From germline, CDR1 is SGHVS and CDR2 FNYEAQ. Supplemented by reference TRBV7-6 and TRBJ2-2, the full variable domain reads GAGVSQSPRYKVTKRGQDVALRCDPISGHVSLYWYRQALGQGPEFLTYFNYEAQQDKSGLPNDRFSAERPEGSISTLTIQRTEQRDSAMYRCASSFAGGQGGTGELFFGEGSRLTVL.